This TCR beta chain is from a study of T cell responses to AZD1222 COVID-19 vaccine. Study results and limitations: White British people made up most donors, females outnumbered males, and clonal diversity was possibly underestimated. Repertoire collection took place solely once the T cell response had peaked.

The V end was cut by 5 bases, the J end by 4 bases, with 14 bases between. Germline V lookup: CDR1 SGHAT, CDR2 FQNNGV. The CDR3 covers 14 residues. TCRdb's table, derived via immunoSEQ multiplex PCR, lists solely in-frame clones and lacks some. The sample gives about 86,000 clones, 70% to 85% of which show up once; around a fifth is in the top ten. For this clone: The antigen remains undetermined.

The sample consisted of peripheral blood, taken on day 0 of AZD1222 vaccination. This chain links TRBV11-2 with TRBJ2-5; a weak D match, TRBD1 (8 bases). The TCR originated in an adult in good health. The CDR3 nucleotides are TGTGCCAGCAGCGACAGGGGAGGGATAGAGACCCAGTACTTC. This encodes CASSDRGGIETQYF.